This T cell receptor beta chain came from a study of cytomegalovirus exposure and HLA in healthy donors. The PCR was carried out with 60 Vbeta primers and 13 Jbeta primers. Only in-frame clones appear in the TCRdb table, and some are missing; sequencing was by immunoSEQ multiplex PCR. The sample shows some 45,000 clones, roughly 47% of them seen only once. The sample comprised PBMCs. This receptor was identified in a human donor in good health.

The CDR3, as DNA: TGTGCCGGTGGGACAGCGAACACCGGGGAGCTGTTTTTT. Residues: CAGGTANTGELFF. The V gene is TRBV18, the J gene TRBJ2-2; 7 nucleotides line up with TRBD1. The germline V gene has CDR1 KGHSH and CDR2 LQKENI. V dropped 11 bases and J dropped 0; count of bases not matched to a gene: 3. The CDR3 covers 13 residues.